Listed below are T cell receptor beta chains from one sample, sequenced in a study of cytomegalovirus exposure and HLA in healthy donors. Profiling relied on immunoSEQ multiplex PCR, and the TCRdb table lists in-frame clones only, not all of them. The table records around 160,000 clones, around three quarters of them present only once. Sequences were obtained from PBMCs. The receptors were sampled from a man between 35 and 55 years old in good health and CMV-seropositive. The CDR3 runs from the conserved cysteine through the conserved F or W. D genes are given only for firm matches. Size is omitted from some rows. Given values are once, few, many or a class for expanded clones.

>TRBV7-2|-|TRBJ1-1|-
TGTGCCAGCAGCACGGATATAGTCGCTAGCACTCCTGAAGCTTTCTTT
CASSTDIVASTPEAFF
>TRBV7-8|TRBD1|TRBJ1-6|-
TGTGCCAGCAGCCCAGGGACAGGGGCGACACCCCTCCACTTT
CASSPGTGATPLHF
>TRBV28|TRBD1|TRBJ2-7|-
TGTGCCAGCAGTTTAGGACAGGGGTTTAGGGAGCAGTACTTC
CASSLGQGFREQYF
>TRBV7-2|-|TRBJ2-1|few
TGTGCCAGCAGCCCAGTTACAGGGTCTGAGCAGTTCTTC
CASSPVTGSEQFF
>TRBV19|TRBD1|TRBJ1-2|-
TGTGCCAGTAGTGCCCGGACAGGGGCTAACTATGGCTACACCTTC
CASSARTGANYGYTF
>TRBV5-1|TRBD1|TRBJ2-7|few
TGCGCCAGCAGCTCGACAGGGAGCGAGCAGTACTTC
CASSSTGSEQYF
>TRBV19|-|TRBJ2-5|-
TGTGCCAGTTCGGGGTCAGCCCGAGAGACCCAGTACTTC
CASSGSARETQYF
>TRBV2|-|TRBJ2-1|-
TGTGCCAGCAGTGATTTACAGGGTCGGGAGTTCTTC
CASSDLQGREFF
>TRBV2|TRBD1|TRBJ2-1|-
TGTGCCAGCATTCAGACAGGGCATGAGCAGTTCTTC
CASIQTGHEQFF
>TRBV29-1|TRBD1|TRBJ1-1|few
TGCAGCGGAGGACAGGGGAGGAACACTGAAGCTTTCTTT
CSGGQGRNTEAFF
>TRBV9|TRBD1|TRBJ1-4|-
TGTGCCAGCAGCGCACAACAGGGGCGGAGTGAAAAACTGTTTTTT
CASSAQQGRSEKLFF
>TRBV19|TRBD1|TRBJ2-2|-
TGTGCCGTCAGGGGGCCCCGGAACACCGGGGAGCTGTTTTTT
CAVRGPRNTGELFF
>TRBV19|TRBD2|TRBJ2-3|-
TGTGCCAGCCGGGTAGGGAGGGGCACAGATACGCAGTATTTT
CASRVGRGTDTQYF
>TRBV6-1|TRBD2|TRBJ2-7|-
TGTGCCAGCAGTGAACGTCTAGCGGAGTACTCCTACGAGCAGTACTTC
CASSERLAEYSYEQYF
>TRBV4-1|-|TRBJ2-3|-
TGCGCCAGCAGCCAGTCGACAGATACAGATACGCAGTATTTT
CASSQSTDTDTQYF
>TRBV9|TRBD2|TRBJ2-7|-
TGTGCCAGCAGCCCCACGACTAGCGGAAAACCGGACGAGCAGTACTTC
CASSPTTSGKPDEQYF
>TRBV29-1|TRBD2|TRBJ2-2|once
TGCAGCGTTGTTCCGAGCGGGGGTATGAACACCGGGGAGCTGTTTTTT
CSVVPSGGMNTGELFF
>TRBV6-5|-|TRBJ1-5|-
TGTGCCAGCAGAGGTCTTCCAGGGGATCAGCCCCAGCATTTT
CASRGLPGDQPQHF
>TRBV30|-|TRBJ2-2|-
TGTGCCTGGAGTGTAGATTCGGGCGGGGAGCTGTTTTTT
CAWSVDSGGELFF
>TRBV14|TRBD1|TRBJ1-1|-
TGTGCCAGCAGTCTTACAGGGGGGAACACTGAAGCTTTCTTT
CASSLTGGNTEAFF
>TRBV7-2|-|TRBJ2-4|-
TGTGCCAGCAGCTTAGACCCGGGATCAAAAAACATTCAGTACTTC
CASSLDPGSKNIQYF
>TRBV6-5|TRBD1|TRBJ1-2|-
TGTGCCAGCAGTCCTCCGGACAGGGTCTACGGCTACACCTTC
CASSPPDRVYGYTF
>TRBV28|TRBD1|TRBJ2-1|few
TGTGCCAGCAGTGGGTCCGGGACAGGGACGGTTGAGCAGTTCTTC
CASSGSGTGTVEQFF
>TRBV5-4|-|TRBJ1-2|-
TGTGCCAGCAGCCCTGACAGGTACGGCTATGGCTACACCTTC
CASSPDRYGYGYTF
>TRBV7-8|TRBD1|TRBJ1-5|-
TGTGCCAGCAGCTCCAGGGGGGATAGCAATCAGCCCCAGCATTTT
CASSSRGDSNQPQHF
>TRBV27|-|TRBJ2-1|-
TGTGCCAGCAGTGTCACTAACTACAATGAGCAGTTCTTC
CASSVTNYNEQFF
>TRBV6-5|TRBD1|TRBJ1-1|few
TGTGCCAGCAGTGCGGACAGGGGCACTGAAGCTTTCTTT
CASSADRGTEAFF